This T cell receptor beta chain was identified in a study of T cell responses to AZD1222 COVID-19 vaccine. Study-wide points: Spike was spanned by vaccine-associated CD4 TCRs, with dominance at 160-218 and 743-854.

Germline CDR1 reads MNHEY; CDR2 reads SMNVEV (reference sequence). The CDR3 is made up of 19 amino acids. The J segment lost 0 bases and the V segment lost 2 bases, leaving 15 bases of the junction unmatched. As concerns this clone: Its specificity is not known.

The repertoire was sequenced with immunoSEQ multiplex PCR; TCRdb's copy has only in-frame clones and lacks some. The data show some 110,000 clones, roughly 91% seen once. J is TRBJ1-1 and V is TRBV27, with TRBD1 matching 7 bases. The source was peripheral blood, collected 28 days after the second AZD1222 dose. This TCR came from an adult who received the AZD1222 COVID-19 vaccine. The CDR3 DNA is TGTGCCAGCAGTTTACCCCCCGGACAGGTCGAATTTATGAACACTGAAGCTTTCTTT. Translated, it gives CASSLPPGQVEFMNTEAFF.